This entry concerns a single T cell receptor beta chain. Its antigen is unknown. The PCR employed 60 Vbeta primers together with 13 Jbeta primers. The protocol was immunoSEQ multiplex PCR, while the TCRdb copy is restricted to in-frame clones and leaves out a portion. The repertoire holds 150,000 or so clones, with approximately 84% as singletons. This specimen comes from a study of cytomegalovirus exposure and HLA in healthy donors. This CDR3 comprises 15 residues. The germline CDR1 and CDR2 sequences are KGHSH and LQKENI. The V segment lost 4 bases and the J segment 6 bases; nucleotides outside the gene matches: 7. Regarding the study as a whole: Rarity characterized most TCR sequences, yet some public TCRs appeared in many donors. Per a later analysis, 18,000 or so TCR beta sequences showed association with HLA alleles at 0.05 false discovery rate.

This chain joins TRBV18 and TRBJ2-7; 12 bases map to TRBD1. The sample comprised PBMCs. The receptor's source is a woman aged 50 to 65 in good health and CMV-seropositive. CDR3 sequence: CASSHSGTGGLEQYF. CDR3 sequence (DNA): TGTGCCAGCTCACACTCCGGGACAGGGGGCCTCGAGCAGTACTTC.